The T cell receptor beta chain described here comes from a study of vaccination and CD4 T cells after COVID-19. The overall study: In culture, cells were exposed to overlapping spike peptides from SARS-CoV-2, HCoV-NL63, HCoV-OC43 and HCoV-229E. Every culture used as a control got a CEFX pool, an HIV-1 Nef pool, or no peptide. Overall study findings and caveats: Among reactive clones from convalescent patients, a median roughly 90% appeared only post-vaccination.

Sequencing of cultured CD4+ T cell DNA used the Oncomine TCR Beta short-read assay. TCRdb itself ran the PCR reads through MiXCR, one entry per CDR3 protein. The data show roughly 17,000 distinct CDR3 sequences, roughly half seen once. As for this clonotype: Its antigen is currently unknown.

Stated treatment: roughly 10-day PBMC culture with coronavirus spike peptide pools or control peptides (ViraFEST assay). ViraFEST relied on peptide pools to expand antigen-specific T cells; the TCRs were sequenced afterward. This CDR3 comprises 15 residues. Losses at the gene ends were 3 bases for V and 4 bases for J; bases not matched to a gene: 6. The germline V gene has CDR1 SGHTA and CDR2 FQGTGA. This TCR derives from a human donor who had recovered from COVID-19. The rearrangement uses TRBV7-3 and TRBJ2-3, with TRBD2 identical over 8 bases. Sequencing input: CD4+ T cells from blood, cultured in vitro. This CDR3 reads CASSLLTSVSDTQYF. The CDR3 nucleotides are TGTGCCAGCAGCTTGCTGACTAGCGTTTCAGATACGCAGTATTTT. Full variable domain (rest looked up from reference TRBV7-3 and TRBJ2-3): GAGVSQTPSNKVTEKGKYVELRCDPISGHTALYWYRQSLGQGPEFLIYFQGTGAADDSGLPNDRFFAVRPEGSVSTLKIQRTERGDSAVYLCASSLLTSVSDTQYFGPGTRLTVL.